This entry concerns a single TCR beta chain. Its specificity is not known. This specimen comes from a study of T cell responses to AZD1222 COVID-19 vaccine. Study-wide results and caveats: In a largely white British group with more females than males, clonal diversity was possibly underestimated.

The CDR3 has 14 residues. The germline CDR1 and CDR2 sequences are ENHRY and SYGVKD. The ends were cut back, 2 bases at V and 6 bases at J, with 11 bases in the middle. Sequencing was performed with immunoSEQ multiplex PCR; in TCRdb, only in-frame clones are kept and a portion is missing. The sample includes around 190,000 clones, roughly 90% of them seen just once. The sample consisted of peripheral blood, taken 28 days after the second AZD1222 dose. This rearrangement joins TRBV10-3 to TRBJ2-1; D is ambiguous. The clonotype comes from an adult who received the AZD1222 COVID-19 vaccine. The CDR3 reads CAISEPNGPNEQFF. CDR3 coding DNA: TGTGCCATCAGTGAGCCGAATGGTCCCAATGAGCAGTTCTTC.